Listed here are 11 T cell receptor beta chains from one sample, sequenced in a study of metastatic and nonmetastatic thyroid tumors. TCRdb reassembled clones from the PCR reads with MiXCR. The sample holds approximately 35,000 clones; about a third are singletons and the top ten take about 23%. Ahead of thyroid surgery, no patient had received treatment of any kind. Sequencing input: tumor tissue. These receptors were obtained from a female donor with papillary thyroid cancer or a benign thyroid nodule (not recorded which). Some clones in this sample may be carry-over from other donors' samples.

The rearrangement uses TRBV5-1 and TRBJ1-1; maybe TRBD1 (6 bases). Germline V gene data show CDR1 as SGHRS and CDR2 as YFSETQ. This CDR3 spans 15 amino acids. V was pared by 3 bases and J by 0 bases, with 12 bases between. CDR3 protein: CASSSGQIMNTEAFF. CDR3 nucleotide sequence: TGCGCCAGCAGCTCCGGACAGATCATGAACACTGAAGCTTTCTTT.

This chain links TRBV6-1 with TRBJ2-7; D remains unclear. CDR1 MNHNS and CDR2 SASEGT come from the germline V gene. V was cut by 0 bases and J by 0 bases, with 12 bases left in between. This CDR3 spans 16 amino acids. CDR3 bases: TGTGCCAGCAGTGAAGCGGCCCTCTCCTTCTCCTACGAGCAGTACTTC. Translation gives CASSEAALSFSYEQYF.

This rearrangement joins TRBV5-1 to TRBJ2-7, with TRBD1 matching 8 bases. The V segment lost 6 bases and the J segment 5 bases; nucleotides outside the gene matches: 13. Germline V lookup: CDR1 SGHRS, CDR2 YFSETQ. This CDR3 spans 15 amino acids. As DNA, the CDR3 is TGCGCCAGCACATTCGACAGGGGAGGATTCGACGAGCAGTACTTC. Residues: CASTFDRGGFDEQYF.

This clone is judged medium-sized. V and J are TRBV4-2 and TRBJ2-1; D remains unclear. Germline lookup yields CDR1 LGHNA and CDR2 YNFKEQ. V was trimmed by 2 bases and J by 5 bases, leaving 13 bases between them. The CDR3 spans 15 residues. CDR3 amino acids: CASSQSGLTNNEQFF. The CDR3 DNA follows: TGTGCCAGCAGCCAAAGTGGGCTAACCAACAATGAGCAGTTCTTC.

For the CDR3, the DNA is TGTGCCACCAGTGATTCGGACCACACAGATACGCAGTATTTT. Protein product: CATSDSDHTDTQYF. This chain links TRBV24-1 with TRBJ2-3, with D unresolved. This CDR3 is 14 amino acids long. Germline V gene lookup returns CDR1 KGHDR and CDR2 SFDVKD. V was cut by 2 bases and J by 2 bases, with 7 bases left in between.

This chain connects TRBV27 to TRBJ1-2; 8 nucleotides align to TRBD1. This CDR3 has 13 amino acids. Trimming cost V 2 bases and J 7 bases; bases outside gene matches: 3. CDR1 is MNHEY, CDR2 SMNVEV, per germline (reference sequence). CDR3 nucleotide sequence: TGTGCCAGCAGTTTAATCGGACAGGGTGGCTACACCTTC. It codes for CASSLIGQGGYTF.

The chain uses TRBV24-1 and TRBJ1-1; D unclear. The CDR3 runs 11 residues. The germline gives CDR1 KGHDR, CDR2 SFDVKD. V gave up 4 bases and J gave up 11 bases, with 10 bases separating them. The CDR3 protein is CATSDLVGAFF. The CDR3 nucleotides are TGTGCCACCAGTGACCTAGTTGGGGCTTTCTTT.

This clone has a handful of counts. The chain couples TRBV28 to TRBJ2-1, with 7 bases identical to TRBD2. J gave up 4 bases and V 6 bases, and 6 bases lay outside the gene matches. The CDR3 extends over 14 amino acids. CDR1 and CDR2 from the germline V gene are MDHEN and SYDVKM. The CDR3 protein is CASRELATYNEQFF. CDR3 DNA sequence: TGTGCCAGCAGGGAACTAGCGACTTACAATGAGCAGTTCTTC. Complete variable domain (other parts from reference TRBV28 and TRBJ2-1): DVKVTQSSRYLVKRTGEKVFLECVQDMDHENMFWYRQDPGLGLRLIYFSYDVKMKEKGDIPEGYSVSREKKERFSLILESASTNQTSMYLCASRELATYNEQFFGPGTRLTVL.

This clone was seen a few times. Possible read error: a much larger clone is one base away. CDR3 coding DNA: TGTGCCAGCAGCTTAGGGTCCTGGGAGCTGTTTTTT. Translation: CASSLGSWELFF. The rearrangement joins TRBV7-2 to TRBJ2-2; D call uncertain. V was clipped by 1 base and J by 9 bases, with 6 bases between them. CDR3 length equals 12 residues. Germline assignment: CDR1 SGHTA and CDR2 FQGNSA.

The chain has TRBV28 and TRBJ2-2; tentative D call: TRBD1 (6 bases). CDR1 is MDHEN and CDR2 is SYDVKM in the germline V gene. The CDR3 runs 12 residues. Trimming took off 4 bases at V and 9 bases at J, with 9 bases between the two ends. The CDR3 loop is CASSSQGWELFF. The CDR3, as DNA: TGTGCCAGCAGTTCTCAGGGGTGGGAGCTGTTTTTT.

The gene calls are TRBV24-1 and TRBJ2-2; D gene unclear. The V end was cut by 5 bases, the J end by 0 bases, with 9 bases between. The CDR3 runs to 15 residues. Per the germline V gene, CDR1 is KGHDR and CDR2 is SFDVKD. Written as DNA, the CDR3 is TGTGCCACCAGTGTGAGAAACGCGAACACCGGGGAGCTGTTTTTT. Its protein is CATSVRNANTGELFF.